This T cell receptor (beta chain) is from a study of T cells in Graves' hyperthyroidism and ophthalmopathy. Subjects with ophthalmopathy showed a Clinical Activity Score no lower than 3, a NOSPECS grade no lower than 4, and a duration shorter than 3 months. Researchers amplified the TCR beta CDR3 regions from RNA transcripts. HTBI primers were employed in a first-round RT-PCR of the TCR CDR3. TCRdb independently ran MiXCR on the multiplex PCR reads; one entry per CDR3 protein. The sample consists of over 250,000 distinct CDR3 sequences, roughly 13% of them appearing once. CDR1 is MDHEN, CDR2 SYDVKM, per germline. CDR3 length: 12 residues. Deletions cut 6 bases from V and 2 bases from J, with 8 bases between. Ten or more counts support this clonotype.

The receptor was derived from a woman between 40 and 55 years old with Graves' ophthalmopathy. The chain is built from TRBV28 and TRBJ2-7; D remains ambiguous. Sequencing was done on a sample of blood. This chain's CDR3 is CASSGPTYEQYF. The CDR3 DNA follows: TGTGCCAGCAGCGGCCCGACCTACGAGCAGTACTTC.